The 2 T cell receptor beta chains presented below share a single source sample, sequenced in a study of CD8 T cells in Susac syndrome. Random hexamers served to reverse transcribe roughly 0.45 to 1 ug RNA. TCRdb processed the immunoSEQ multiplex PCR reads anew with MiXCR; each CDR3 protein has one entry. The sample has about 440,000 distinct CDR3 sequences, 75% to 90% seen once. Sequences were obtained from CD8+ T cells from PBMCs. These receptors all come from a human donor with multiple sclerosis.

Points on this clonotype: At one boundary the junction diverges from the germline segment, which might be a read error. J is TRBJ1-1 and V is TRBV5-1; possibly TRBD1 for D (6 bases). Germline CDR1 is SGHRS and CDR2 is YFSETQ. This CDR3 comprises 11 residues. CDR3 sequence (DNA): TGCGCCAGCAGAGGACAGCGTGAATCTTTCTTT. It translates to CASRGQRESFF. Full variable domain (remainder filled in from reference TRBV5-1 and TRBJ1-1): KAGVTQTPRYLIKTRGQQVTLSCSPISGHRSVSWYQQTPGQGLQFLFEYFSETQRNKGNFPGRFSGRQFSNSRSEMNVSTLELGDSALYLCASRGQRESFFGQGTRLTVV.

The CDR3 sequence is CAISVGGPSSGNTIYF. CDR3 coding DNA: TGTGCCATCAGTGTTGGGGGTCCCAGCTCTGGAAACACCATATATTTT. This chain joins TRBV10-3 and TRBJ1-3; a weak D match, TRBD1 (5 bases). The ends were cut back, 4 bases at V and 0 bases at J, with 13 bases in the middle. The CDR3 runs to 16 residues. The germline CDR1 and CDR2 sequences are ENHRY and SYGVKD.